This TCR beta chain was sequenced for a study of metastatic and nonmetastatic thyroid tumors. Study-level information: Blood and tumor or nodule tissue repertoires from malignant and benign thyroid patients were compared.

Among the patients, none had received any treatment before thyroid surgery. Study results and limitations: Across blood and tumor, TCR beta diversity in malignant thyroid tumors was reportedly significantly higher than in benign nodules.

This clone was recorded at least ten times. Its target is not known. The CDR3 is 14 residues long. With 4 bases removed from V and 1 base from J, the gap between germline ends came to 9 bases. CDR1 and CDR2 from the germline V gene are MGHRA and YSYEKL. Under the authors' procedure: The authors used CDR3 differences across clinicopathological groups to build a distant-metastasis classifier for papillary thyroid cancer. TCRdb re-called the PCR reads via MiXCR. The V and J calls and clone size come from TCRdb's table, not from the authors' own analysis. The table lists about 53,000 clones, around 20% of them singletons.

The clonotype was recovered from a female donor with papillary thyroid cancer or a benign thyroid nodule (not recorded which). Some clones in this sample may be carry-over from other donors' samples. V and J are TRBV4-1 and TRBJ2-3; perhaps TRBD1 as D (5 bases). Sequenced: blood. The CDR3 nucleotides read TGCGCCAGCAGCCGCACGACAGGCACAGATACGCAGTATTTT. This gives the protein CASSRTTGTDTQYF.